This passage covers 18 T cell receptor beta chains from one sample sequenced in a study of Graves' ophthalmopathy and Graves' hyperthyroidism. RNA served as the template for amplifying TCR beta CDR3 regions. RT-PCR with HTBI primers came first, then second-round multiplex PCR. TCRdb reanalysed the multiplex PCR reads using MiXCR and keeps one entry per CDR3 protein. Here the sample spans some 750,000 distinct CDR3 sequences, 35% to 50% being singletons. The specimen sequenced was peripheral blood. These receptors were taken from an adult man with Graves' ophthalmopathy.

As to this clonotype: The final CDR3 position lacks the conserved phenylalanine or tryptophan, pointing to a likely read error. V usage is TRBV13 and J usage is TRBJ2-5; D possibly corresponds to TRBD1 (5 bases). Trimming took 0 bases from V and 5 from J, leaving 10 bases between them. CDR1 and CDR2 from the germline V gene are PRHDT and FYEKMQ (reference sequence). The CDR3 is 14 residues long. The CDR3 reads CASSLGRQLETQYL. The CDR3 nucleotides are TGTGCCAGCAGCTTAGGCCGACAGTTGGAGACCCAGTACCTC.

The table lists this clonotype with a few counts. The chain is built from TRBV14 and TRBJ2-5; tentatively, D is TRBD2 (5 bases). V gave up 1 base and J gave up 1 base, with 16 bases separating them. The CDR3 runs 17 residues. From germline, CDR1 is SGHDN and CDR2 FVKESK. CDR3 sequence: CASSQAGMAGCQETQYF. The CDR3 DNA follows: TGTGCCAGCAGCCAAGCAGGTATGGCGGGTTGCCAAGAGACCCAGTACTTC.

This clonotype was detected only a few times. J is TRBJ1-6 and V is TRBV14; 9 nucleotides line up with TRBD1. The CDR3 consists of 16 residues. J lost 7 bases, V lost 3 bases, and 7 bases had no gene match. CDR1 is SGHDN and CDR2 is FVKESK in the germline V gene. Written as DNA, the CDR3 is TGTGCCAGCAGCCAGTGGGGGACAGGGAGAAATTCACCCCTCCACTTT. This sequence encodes CASSQWGTGRNSPLHF.

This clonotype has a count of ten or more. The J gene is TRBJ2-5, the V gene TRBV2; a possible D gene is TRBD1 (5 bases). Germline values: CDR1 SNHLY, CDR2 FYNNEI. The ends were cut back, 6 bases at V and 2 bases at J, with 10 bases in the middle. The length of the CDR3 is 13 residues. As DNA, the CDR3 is TGTGCCAGCAGCTTATGGACACAAGAGACCCAGTACTTC. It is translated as CASSLWTQETQYF. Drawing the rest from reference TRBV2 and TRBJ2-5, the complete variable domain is EPEVTQTPSHQVTQMGQEVILRCVPISNHLYFYWYRQILGQKVEFLVSFYNNEISEKSEIFDDQFSVERPDGSNFTLKIRSTKLEDSAMYFCASSLWTQETQYFGPGTRLLVL.

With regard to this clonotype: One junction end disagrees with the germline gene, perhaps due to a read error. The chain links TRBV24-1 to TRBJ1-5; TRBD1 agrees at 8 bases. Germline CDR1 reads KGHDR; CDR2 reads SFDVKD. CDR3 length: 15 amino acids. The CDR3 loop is CASSYLQGENQPQHF. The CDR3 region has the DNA TGTGCCAGCAGTTACTTACAGGGGGAAAATCAGCCCCAGCATTTT.

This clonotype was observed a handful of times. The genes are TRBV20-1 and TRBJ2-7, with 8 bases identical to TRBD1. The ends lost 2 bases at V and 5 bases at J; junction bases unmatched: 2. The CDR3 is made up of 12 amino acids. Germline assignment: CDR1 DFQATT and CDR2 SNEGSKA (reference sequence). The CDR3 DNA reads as TGCAGTGCTAGATTGGGACAGGACGAGCAGTACTTC. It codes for CSARLGQDEQYF.

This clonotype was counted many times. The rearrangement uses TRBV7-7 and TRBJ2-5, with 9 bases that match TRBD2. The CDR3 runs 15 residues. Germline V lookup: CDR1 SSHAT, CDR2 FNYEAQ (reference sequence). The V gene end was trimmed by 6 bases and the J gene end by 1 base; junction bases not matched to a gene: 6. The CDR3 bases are TGTGCCAGCAGTTTGGTAGCGGGGGCCCAAGAGACCCAGTACTTC. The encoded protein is CASSLVAGAQETQYF.

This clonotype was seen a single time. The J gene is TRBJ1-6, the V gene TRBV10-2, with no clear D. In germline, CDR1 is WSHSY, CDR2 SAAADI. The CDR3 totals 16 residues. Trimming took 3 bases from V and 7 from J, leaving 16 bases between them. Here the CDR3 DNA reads TGCGCCAGCAGTGACCTTGCAGGCTTGAGCAATTCACCCCTCCACTTT. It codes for CASSDLAGLSNSPLHF.

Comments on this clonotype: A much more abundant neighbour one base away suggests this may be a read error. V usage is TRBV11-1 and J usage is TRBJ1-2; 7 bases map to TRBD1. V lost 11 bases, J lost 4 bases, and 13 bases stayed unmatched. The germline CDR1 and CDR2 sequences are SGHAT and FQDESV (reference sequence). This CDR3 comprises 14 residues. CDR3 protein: CAGTKTGSGYGYTF. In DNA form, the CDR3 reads TGTGCCGGCACAAAGACAGGGTCTGGCTATGGCTACACCTTC.

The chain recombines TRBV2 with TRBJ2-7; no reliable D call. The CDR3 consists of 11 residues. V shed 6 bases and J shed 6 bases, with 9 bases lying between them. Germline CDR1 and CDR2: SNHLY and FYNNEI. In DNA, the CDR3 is TGTGCCAGCAGCCAAAGTGGCGAGCAGTACTTC. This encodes CASSQSGEQYF. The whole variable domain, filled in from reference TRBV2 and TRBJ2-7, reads EPEVTQTPSHQVTQMGQEVILRCVPISNHLYFYWYRQILGQKVEFLVSFYNNEISEKSEIFDDQFSVERPDGSNFTLKIRSTKLEDSAMYFCASSQSGEQYFGPGTRLTVT.

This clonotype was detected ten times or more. CDR3 residues: CASSEKRGNYGYTF. In DNA form, the CDR3 reads TGTGCCAGCTCCGAAAAGCGGGGTAACTATGGCTACACCTTC. The chain links TRBV10-3 to TRBJ1-2, with D hard to call. The CDR3 covers 14 residues. Trimming stripped 10 bases from V and 1 base from J, with 16 bases between. Germline V gene sequence: CDR1 ENHRY, CDR2 SYGVKD.

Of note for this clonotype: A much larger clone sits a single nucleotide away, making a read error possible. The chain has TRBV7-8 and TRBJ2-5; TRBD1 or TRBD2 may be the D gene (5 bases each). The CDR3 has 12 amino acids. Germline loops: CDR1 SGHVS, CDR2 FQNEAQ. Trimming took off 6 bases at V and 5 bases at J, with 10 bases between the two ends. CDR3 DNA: TGTGCCAGCAGGGGGACCTGGGAGACCCAGTACTTC. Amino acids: CASRGTWETQYF.

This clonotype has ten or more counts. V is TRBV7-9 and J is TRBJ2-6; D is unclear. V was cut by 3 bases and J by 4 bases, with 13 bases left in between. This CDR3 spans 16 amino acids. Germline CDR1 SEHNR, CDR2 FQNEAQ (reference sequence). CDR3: CASSLDPTTGANVLTF. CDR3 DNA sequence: TGTGCCAGCAGCTTGGACCCCACGACGGGGGCCAACGTCCTGACTTTC.

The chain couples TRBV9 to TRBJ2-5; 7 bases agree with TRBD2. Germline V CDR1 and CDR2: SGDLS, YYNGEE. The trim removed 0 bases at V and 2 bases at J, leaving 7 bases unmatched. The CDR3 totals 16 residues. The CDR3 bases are TGTGCCAGCAGCGTAGAAGGGGCGGGACTACAAGAGACCCAGTACTTC. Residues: CASSVEGAGLQETQYF. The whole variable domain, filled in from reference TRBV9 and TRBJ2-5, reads DSGVTQTPKHLITATGQRVTLRCSPRSGDLSVYWYQQSLDQGLQFLIQYYNGEERAKGNILERFSAQQFPDLHSELNLSSLELGDSALYFCASSVEGAGLQETQYFGPGTRLLVL.

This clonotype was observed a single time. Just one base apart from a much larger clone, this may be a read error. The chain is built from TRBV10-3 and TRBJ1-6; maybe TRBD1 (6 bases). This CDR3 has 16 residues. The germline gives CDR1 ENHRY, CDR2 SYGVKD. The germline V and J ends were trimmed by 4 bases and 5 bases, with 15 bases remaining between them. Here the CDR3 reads CAISGAGVVNNSPLHF. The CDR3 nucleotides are TGTGCCATCAGTGGGGCAGGGGTAGTAAATAATTCACCCCTCCACTTT.

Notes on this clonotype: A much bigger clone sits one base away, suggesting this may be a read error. The CDR3 here is CSAWEAGGNTIYF. The CDR3 DNA sequence: TGCAGTGCTTGGGAGGCAGGGGGAAACACCATATATTTT. The chain has TRBV20-1 and TRBJ1-3, with a weak D call TRBD1 (5 bases). This CDR3 has 13 residues. Germline-derived CDR1 and CDR2 are DFQATT and SNEGSKA (reference sequence). V was clipped by 5 bases and J by 4 bases, with 12 bases between them.

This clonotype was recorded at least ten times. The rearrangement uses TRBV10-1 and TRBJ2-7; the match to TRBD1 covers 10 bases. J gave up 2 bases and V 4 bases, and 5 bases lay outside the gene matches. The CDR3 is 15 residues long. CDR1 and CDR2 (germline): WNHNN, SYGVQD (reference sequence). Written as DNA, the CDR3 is TGCGCCAGCAGTGCGGGGACAGGGGCTGCCTACGAGCAGTACTTC. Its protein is CASSAGTGAAYEQYF.

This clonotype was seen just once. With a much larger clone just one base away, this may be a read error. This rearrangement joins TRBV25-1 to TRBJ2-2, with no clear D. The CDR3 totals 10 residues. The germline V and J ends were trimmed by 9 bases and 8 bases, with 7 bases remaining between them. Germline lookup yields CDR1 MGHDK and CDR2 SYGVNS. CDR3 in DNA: TGTGCCAGTAGTATGGGGGAGCTGTTTTTT. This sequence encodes CASSMGELFF.